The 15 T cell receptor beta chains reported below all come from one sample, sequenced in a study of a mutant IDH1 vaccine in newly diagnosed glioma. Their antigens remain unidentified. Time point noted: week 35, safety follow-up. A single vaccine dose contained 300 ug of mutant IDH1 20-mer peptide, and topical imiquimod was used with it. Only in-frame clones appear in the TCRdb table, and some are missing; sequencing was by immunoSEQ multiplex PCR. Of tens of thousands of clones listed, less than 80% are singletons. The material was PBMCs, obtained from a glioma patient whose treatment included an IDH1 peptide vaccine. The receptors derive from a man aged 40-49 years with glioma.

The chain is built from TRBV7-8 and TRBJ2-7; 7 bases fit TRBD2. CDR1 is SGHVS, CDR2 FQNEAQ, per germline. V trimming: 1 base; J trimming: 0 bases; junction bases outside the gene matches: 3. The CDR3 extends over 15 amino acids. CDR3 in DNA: TGTGCCAGCAGCTTAGGCGGGGAGGGCTCCTACGAGCAGTACGTC. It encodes CASSLGGEGSYEQYV.

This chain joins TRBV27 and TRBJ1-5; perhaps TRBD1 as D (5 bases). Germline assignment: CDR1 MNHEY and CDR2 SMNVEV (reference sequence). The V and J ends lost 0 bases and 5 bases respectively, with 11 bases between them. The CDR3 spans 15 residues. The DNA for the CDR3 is TGTGCCAGCAGTTTATCGCCGGGGCTCTATCAGCCCCAGCATTTT. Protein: CASSLSPGLYQPQHF.

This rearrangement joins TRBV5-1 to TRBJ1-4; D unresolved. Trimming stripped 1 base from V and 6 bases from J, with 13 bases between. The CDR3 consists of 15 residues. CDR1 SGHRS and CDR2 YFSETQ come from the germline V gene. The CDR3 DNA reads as TGCGCCAGCAGCTTGACGGGCAGCCCCGATGAAAAACTGTTTTTT. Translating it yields CASSLTGSPDEKLFF. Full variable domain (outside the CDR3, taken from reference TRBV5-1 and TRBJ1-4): KAGVTQTPRYLIKTRGQQVTLSCSPISGHRSVSWYQQTPGQGLQFLFEYFSETQRNKGNFPGRFSGRQFSNSRSEMNVSTLELGDSALYLCASSLTGSPDEKLFFGSGTQLSVL.

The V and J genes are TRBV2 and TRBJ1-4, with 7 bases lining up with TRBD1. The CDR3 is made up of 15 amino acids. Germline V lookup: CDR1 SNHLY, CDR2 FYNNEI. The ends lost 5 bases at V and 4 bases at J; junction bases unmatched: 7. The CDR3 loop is CASSPDRAGNEKLFF. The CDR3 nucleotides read TGTGCCAGCAGTCCTGACAGGGCCGGTAATGAAAAACTGTTTTTT. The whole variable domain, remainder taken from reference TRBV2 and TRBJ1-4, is EPEVTQTPSHQVTQMGQEVILRCVPISNHLYFYWYRQILGQKVEFLVSFYNNEISEKSEIFDDQFSVERPDGSNFTLKIRSTKLEDSAMYFCASSPDRAGNEKLFFGSGTQLSVL.

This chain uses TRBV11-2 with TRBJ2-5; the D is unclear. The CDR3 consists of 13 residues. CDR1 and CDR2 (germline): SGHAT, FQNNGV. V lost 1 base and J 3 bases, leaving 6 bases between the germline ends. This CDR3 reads CASSLGPKETQYF. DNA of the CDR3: TGTGCCAGCAGCTTAGGGCCTAAAGAGACCCAGTACTTC.

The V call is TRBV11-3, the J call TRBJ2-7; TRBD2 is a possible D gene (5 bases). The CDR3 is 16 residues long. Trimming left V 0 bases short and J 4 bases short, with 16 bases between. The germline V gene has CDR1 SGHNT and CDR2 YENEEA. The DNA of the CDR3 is TGTGCCAGCAGCTTAGAAACGGACTCTTACCCTTACGAGCAGTACGTC. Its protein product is CASSLETDSYPYEQYV.

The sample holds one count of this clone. In nucleotides, the CDR3 is TGTGCCAGCAGCTCTCAGGGCGCTAGCACAGATACGCAGTATTTT. Translated, it gives CASSSQGASTDTQYF. The chain employs TRBV5-4 and TRBJ2-3; weak D call: TRBD1 (5 bases). The CDR3 extends over 15 amino acids. Germline V lookup: CDR1 SGHNT, CDR2 YYREEE (reference sequence). V lost 3 bases to trimming and J lost 0 bases, with 11 bases between them.

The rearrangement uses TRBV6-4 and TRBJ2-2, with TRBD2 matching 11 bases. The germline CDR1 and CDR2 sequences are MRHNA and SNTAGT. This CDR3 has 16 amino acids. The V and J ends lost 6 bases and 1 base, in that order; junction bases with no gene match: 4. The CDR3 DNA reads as TGTGCCAGCAGCCCGACTAGCGGGGAGAACACCGGGGAGCTGTTTTTT. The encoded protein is CASSPTSGENTGELFF.

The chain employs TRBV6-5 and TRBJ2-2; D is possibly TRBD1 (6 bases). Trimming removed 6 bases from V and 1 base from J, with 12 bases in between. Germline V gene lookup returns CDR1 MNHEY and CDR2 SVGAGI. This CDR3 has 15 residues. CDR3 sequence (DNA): TGTGCCAGCAGCCGACAGGACAGGAACACCGGGGAGCTGTTTTTT. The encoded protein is CASSRQDRNTGELFF.

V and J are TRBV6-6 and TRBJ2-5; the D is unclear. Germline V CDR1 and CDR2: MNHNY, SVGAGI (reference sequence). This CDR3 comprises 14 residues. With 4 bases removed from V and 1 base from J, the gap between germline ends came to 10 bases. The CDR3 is CASSSTVSQETQYF. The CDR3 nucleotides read TGTGCCAGCAGTTCCACGGTTAGCCAAGAGACCCAGTACTTC.

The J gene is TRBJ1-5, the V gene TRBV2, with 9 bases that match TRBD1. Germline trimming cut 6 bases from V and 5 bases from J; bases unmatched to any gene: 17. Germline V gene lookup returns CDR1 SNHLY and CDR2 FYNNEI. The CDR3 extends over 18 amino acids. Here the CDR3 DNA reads TGTGCCAGCAGAGAGCCGGGACAGGGTCGTCTAGGATATCAGCCCCAGCATTTT. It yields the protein CASREPGQGRLGYQPQHF.

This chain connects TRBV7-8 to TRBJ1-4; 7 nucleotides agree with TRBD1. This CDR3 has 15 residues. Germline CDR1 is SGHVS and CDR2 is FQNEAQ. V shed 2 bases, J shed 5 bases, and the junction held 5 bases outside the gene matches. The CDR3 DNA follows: TGTGCCAGCAGCTTATTGGGCAGGGGGAATGAAAAACTGTTTTTT. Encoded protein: CASSLLGRGNEKLFF.

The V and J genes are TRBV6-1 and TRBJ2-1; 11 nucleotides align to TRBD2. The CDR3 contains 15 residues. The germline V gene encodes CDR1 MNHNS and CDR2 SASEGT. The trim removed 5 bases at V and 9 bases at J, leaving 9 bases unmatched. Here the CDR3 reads CASSPLTSGTGEQFF. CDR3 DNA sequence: TGTGCCAGCAGTCCATTGACTAGCGGGACTGGTGAGCAGTTCTTC.

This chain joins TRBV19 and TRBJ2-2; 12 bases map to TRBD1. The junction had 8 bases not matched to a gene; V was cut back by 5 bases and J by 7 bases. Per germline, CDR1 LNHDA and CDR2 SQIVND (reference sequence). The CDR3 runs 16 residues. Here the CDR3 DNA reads TGTGCCAGTAGTCCACCCGGGACAGGGGGCCTCGGGGAGCTGTTTTTT. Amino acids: CASSPPGTGGLGELFF.

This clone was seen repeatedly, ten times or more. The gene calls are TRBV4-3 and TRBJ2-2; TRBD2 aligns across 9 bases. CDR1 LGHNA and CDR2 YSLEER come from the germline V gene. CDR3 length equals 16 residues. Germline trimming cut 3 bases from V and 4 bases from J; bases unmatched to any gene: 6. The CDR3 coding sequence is TGCGCCAGCAGCCATTCCGGGACTAGCTTCACCGGGGAGCTGTTTTTT. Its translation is CASSHSGTSFTGELFF.